Listed below are T cell receptor beta chains from one sample, sequenced in a study of CD8 T cells in ankylosing spondylitis. A single record per CDR3 protein comes from TCRdb applying MiXCR to the 5' RACE reads. This sample has 350,000 or so distinct CDR3 sequences, with 6.5% to 10% found just once. Sequencing used blood, either unsorted or a sorted T cell fraction (not recorded which). All receptors derive from a male donor with ankylosing spondylitis. The CDR3 runs from the conserved cysteine through the conserved F or W. The D gene is left open where the match is weak. Expanded clones are given a class, and other clones once, few, many or no size at all.

J gene: TRBJ1-3; CDR3 length: 14; V gene: TRBV12-3/TRBV12-4; D gene: NA; clone size: NA; CDR3 protein: CASSFTGRSDTIYF; CDR3 DNA: TGTGCCAGCAGTTTCACCGGCCGCAGTGACACCATATATTTT
J gene: TRBJ1-5; CDR3 length: 13; V gene: TRBV10-3; D gene: NA; clone size: few; CDR3 protein: CAIRDGLYQPQHF; CDR3 DNA: TGTGCCATCCGGGACGGACTCTATCAGCCCCAGCATTTT
J gene: TRBJ2-7; CDR3 length: 14; V gene: TRBV20-1; D gene: NA; clone size: few; CDR3 protein: CSASLPLMGYEQYF; CDR3 DNA: TGCAGTGCTAGTTTACCACTCATGGGGTACGAGCAGTACTTC
J gene: TRBJ1-2; CDR3 length: 16; V gene: TRBV12-3/TRBV12-4; D gene: TRBD1; clone size: many; CDR3 protein: CASSLSWSGGGYGYTF; CDR3 DNA: TGTGCCAGCAGTTTAAGTTGGTCAGGGGGAGGTTATGGCTACACCTTC
J gene: TRBJ1-6; CDR3 length: 14; V gene: TRBV20-1; D gene: NA; clone size: NA; CDR3 protein: CSARASGGDSPLHF; CDR3 DNA: TGCAGTGCTAGAGCCTCCGGTGGAGATTCACCCCTCCACTTT
J gene: TRBJ2-1; CDR3 length: 14; V gene: TRBV7-6; D gene: TRBD2; clone size: few; CDR3 protein: CASTGGAWNNEQFF; CDR3 DNA: TGTGCCTCGACCGGGGGGGCTTGGAACAATGAGCAGTTCTTC
J gene: TRBJ2-1; CDR3 length: 15; V gene: TRBV7-2; D gene: TRBD2; clone size: NA; CDR3 protein: CASSFGGLANYEQFF; CDR3 DNA: TGTGCCAGCAGCTTCGGCGGACTAGCGAACTATGAGCAGTTCTTC
J gene: TRBJ2-5; CDR3 length: 14; V gene: TRBV7-7; D gene: NA; clone size: NA; CDR3 protein: CASSLTRTQETQYF; CDR3 DNA: TGTGCTAGCAGCTTAACTCGGACCCAAGAGACCCAGTACTTC
J gene: TRBJ2-7; CDR3 length: 11; V gene: TRBV30; D gene: NA; clone size: NA; CDR3 protein: CAWSSSYEQYF; CDR3 DNA: TGTGCCTGGAGTAGCAGTTACGAGCAGTACTTC
J gene: TRBJ2-5; CDR3 length: 15; V gene: TRBV11-3; D gene: TRBD1; clone size: NA; CDR3 protein: CASSLKGQRKETQYF; CDR3 DNA: TGTGCCAGCAGCTTAAAGGGACAGCGAAAAGAGACCCAGTACTTC
J gene: TRBJ2-3; CDR3 length: 16; V gene: TRBV5-1; D gene: NA; clone size: many; CDR3 protein: CASSLYGGEGTDTQYF; CDR3 DNA: TGCGCCAGCAGCTTGTACGGAGGTGAGGGCACAGATACGCAGTATTTT
J gene: TRBJ2-5; CDR3 length: 18; V gene: TRBV9; D gene: TRBD2; clone size: few; CDR3 protein: CASSGNPRLAGVAETQYF; CDR3 DNA: TGTGCCAGCAGCGGAAACCCGAGACTAGCGGGAGTTGCAGAGACCCAGTACTTC
J gene: TRBJ2-1; CDR3 length: 14; V gene: TRBV7-8; D gene: NA; clone size: NA; CDR3 protein: CASSLTLGPPEQFF; CDR3 DNA: TGTGCCAGCAGCTTAACTCTAGGGCCCCCTGAGCAGTTCTTC
J gene: TRBJ2-1; CDR3 length: 14; V gene: TRBV6-4; D gene: NA; clone size: NA; CDR3 protein: CASSEGDSLNEQFF; CDR3 DNA: TGTGCCAGCAGTGAGGGGGACTCCCTCAATGAGCAGTTCTTC
J gene: TRBJ2-3; CDR3 length: 14; V gene: TRBV5-1; D gene: NA; clone size: few; CDR3 protein: CASSIRQDGDTQYF; CDR3 DNA: TGCGCCAGCAGCATAAGACAGGATGGAGATACGCAGTATTTT
J gene: TRBJ2-1; CDR3 length: 21; V gene: TRBV28; D gene: TRBD2; clone size: many; CDR3 protein: CASSYTLRPGLAWSSYNEQFF; CDR3 DNA: TGTGCCAGCAGTTATACACTACGCCCGGGACTAGCCTGGAGCTCCTACAATGAGCAGTTCTTC
J gene: TRBJ1-5; CDR3 length: 15; V gene: TRBV5-1; D gene: TRBD1; clone size: NA; CDR3 protein: CASSLGTGGGQPQHF; CDR3 DNA: TGCGCCAGCAGCTTAGGGACAGGGGGAGGTCAGCCCCAGCATTTT
J gene: TRBJ2-1; CDR3 length: 15; V gene: TRBV5-1; D gene: TRBD2; clone size: few; CDR3 protein: CASATGTSAYNEQFF; CDR3 DNA: TGCGCCAGCGCGACCGGGACTAGCGCCTACAATGAGCAGTTCTTC
J gene: TRBJ2-5; CDR3 length: 16; V gene: TRBV12-3/TRBV12-4; D gene: NA; clone size: few; CDR3 protein: CASSLGLAGLGETQYF; CDR3 DNA: TGTGCCAGCAGTTTGGGGCTGGCGGGGCTGGGAGAGACCCAGTACTTC
J gene: TRBJ2-7; CDR3 length: 16; V gene: TRBV15; D gene: TRBD2; clone size: few; CDR3 protein: CATSRDPSGRAYEQYF; CDR3 DNA: TGTGCCACCAGCAGAGACCCTAGCGGGAGAGCCTACGAGCAGTACTTC
J gene: TRBJ2-2; CDR3 length: 14; V gene: TRBV6-1; D gene: NA; clone size: many; CDR3 protein: CASSRSGLPGELFF; CDR3 DNA: TGTGCCAGCAGTCGATCAGGGTTGCCCGGGGAGCTGTTTTTT
J gene: TRBJ2-1; CDR3 length: 13; V gene: TRBV9; D gene: NA; clone size: NA; CDR3 protein: CASSGQSYNEQFF; CDR3 DNA: TGTGCCAGCAGCGGACAGAGCTACAATGAGCAGTTCTTC
J gene: TRBJ2-1; CDR3 length: 14; V gene: TRBV20-1; D gene: TRBD1; clone size: NA; CDR3 protein: CSAPRTGSYNEQFF; CDR3 DNA: TGCAGTGCTCCCAGGACAGGGTCCTACAATGAGCAGTTCTTC
J gene: TRBJ2-2; CDR3 length: 16; V gene: TRBV7-2; D gene: TRBD2; clone size: NA; CDR3 protein: CASSLGAGGRTGELFF; CDR3 DNA: TGTGCCAGCAGCTTAGGGGCGGGAGGACGGACCGGGGAGCTGTTTTTT
J gene: TRBJ2-3; CDR3 length: 16; V gene: TRBV5-1; D gene: TRBD2; clone size: NA; CDR3 protein: CASSPLGLAGGDTQYF; CDR3 DNA: TGCGCCAGCAGCCCCCTGGGACTAGCGGGGGGAGATACGCAGTATTTT
J gene: TRBJ2-7; CDR3 length: 16; V gene: TRBV6-5; D gene: NA; clone size: NA; CDR3 protein: CASSYGARFSSYEQYF; CDR3 DNA: TGTGCCAGCAGTTATGGAGCCCGCTTCAGCTCCTACGAGCAGTACTTC
J gene: TRBJ1-5; CDR3 length: 13; V gene: TRBV5-1; D gene: NA; clone size: NA; CDR3 protein: CASSLRPDQPQHF; CDR3 DNA: TGCGCCAGCAGCCTAAGGCCAGATCAGCCCCAGCATTTT
J gene: TRBJ1-1; CDR3 length: 15; V gene: TRBV27; D gene: NA; clone size: NA; CDR3 protein: CASAPGGTSNTEAFF; CDR3 DNA: TGTGCCAGCGCCCCAGGCGGGACGTCGAACACTGAAGCTTTCTTT
J gene: TRBJ2-2; CDR3 length: 13; V gene: TRBV12-3/TRBV12-4; D gene: NA; clone size: NA; CDR3 protein: CASSLWGGGELFF; CDR3 DNA: TGTGCCAGCAGTTTATGGGGAGGCGGGGAGCTGTTTTTT
J gene: TRBJ2-2; CDR3 length: 13; V gene: TRBV29-1; D gene: NA; clone size: many; CDR3 protein: CSVKPAGGGELFF; CDR3 DNA: TGCAGCGTTAAACCAGCGGGCGGCGGGGAGCTGTTTTTT
J gene: TRBJ1-1; CDR3 length: 15; V gene: TRBV7-3; D gene: NA; clone size: NA; CDR3 protein: CASSLTPAAGDEAFF; CDR3 DNA: TGTGCCAGCAGCTTAACGCCGGCTGCGGGCGATGAAGCTTTCTTT
J gene: TRBJ2-2; CDR3 length: 15; V gene: TRBV9; D gene: NA; clone size: few; CDR3 protein: CASSVRALNTGELFF; CDR3 DNA: TGTGCCAGCAGCGTTAGGGCCTTGAACACCGGGGAGCTGTTTTTT
J gene: TRBJ2-4; CDR3 length: 13; V gene: TRBV5-1; D gene: NA; clone size: many; CDR3 protein: CASSLDVLNIQYF; CDR3 DNA: TGCGCCAGCAGCCTCGACGTCTTAAACATTCAGTACTTC
J gene: TRBJ2-6; CDR3 length: 15; V gene: TRBV7-9; D gene: NA; clone size: many; CDR3 protein: CASSLMGSGANVLTF; CDR3 DNA: TGTGCCAGCAGCTTGATGGGCTCTGGGGCCAACGTCCTGACTTTC
J gene: TRBJ2-3; CDR3 length: 14; V gene: TRBV4-1; D gene: NA; clone size: many; CDR3 protein: CASSQEARGDTQYF; CDR3 DNA: TGCGCCAGCAGCCAAGAGGCTAGGGGCGATACGCAGTATTTT
J gene: TRBJ2-1; CDR3 length: 15; V gene: TRBV18; D gene: NA; clone size: few; CDR3 protein: CASSPVATSGNEQFF; CDR3 DNA: TGTGCCAGCTCACCGGTGGCTACCTCGGGCAATGAGCAGTTCTTC
J gene: TRBJ2-6; CDR3 length: 17; V gene: TRBV12-3/TRBV12-4; D gene: NA; clone size: few; CDR3 protein: CASSLRGTNSGANVLTF; CDR3 DNA: TGTGCCAGCAGTTTAAGGGGTACGAACTCTGGGGCCAACGTCCTGACTTTC
J gene: TRBJ2-2; CDR3 length: 12; V gene: TRBV4-2; D gene: NA; clone size: NA; CDR3 protein: CASSLLPGELFF; CDR3 DNA: TGTGCCAGCAGCCTCTTGCCCGGGGAGCTGTTTTTT
J gene: TRBJ2-1; CDR3 length: 15; V gene: TRBV10-3; D gene: NA; clone size: many; CDR3 protein: CAISESGYSYNEQFF; CDR3 DNA: TGTGCCATCAGTGAGTCGGGGTACTCCTACAATGAGCAGTTCTTC
J gene: TRBJ2-1; CDR3 length: 15; V gene: TRBV5-1; D gene: NA; clone size: NA; CDR3 protein: CASSPTRLPANGQFF; CDR3 DNA: TGCGCCAGCAGCCCGACCAGATTGCCCGCCAATGGGCAGTTCTTC
J gene: TRBJ2-7; CDR3 length: 15; V gene: TRBV7-9; D gene: NA; clone size: few; CDR3 protein: CASSLAAQDRYEQYF; CDR3 DNA: TGTGCCAGCAGCTTAGCGGCCCAGGATCGCTACGAGCAGTACTTC
J gene: TRBJ2-3; CDR3 length: 15; V gene: TRBV28; D gene: NA; clone size: few; CDR3 protein: CASSAGQTVMDTQYF; CDR3 DNA: TGTGCCAGCAGTGCCGGACAGACCGTAATGGATACGCAGTATTTT
J gene: TRBJ2-1; CDR3 length: 17; V gene: TRBV27; D gene: TRBD2; clone size: NA; CDR3 protein: CASSPQLLLSGSDEQFF; CDR3 DNA: TGTGCCAGCAGTCCCCAACTATTACTTAGCGGGAGCGATGAGCAGTTCTTC
J gene: TRBJ2-5; CDR3 length: 15; V gene: TRBV27; D gene: NA; clone size: NA; CDR3 protein: CASSLESGYQETQYF; CDR3 DNA: TGTGCCAGCAGTTTAGAGAGCGGTTATCAAGAGACCCAGTACTTC